This TCR beta chain stems from a study of PD-1 blockade in mismatch repair-deficient tumors. Per germline, CDR1 MNHEY and CDR2 SMNVEV (reference sequence). Germline trimming cut 3 bases from V and 12 bases from J; bases unmatched to any gene: 13. The CDR3 is 16 residues long. Assay used: immunoSEQ multiplex PCR; TCRdb lists only in-frame clones, some missing. Of some 110,000 clones listed, over 60% are singletons. Three pembrolizumab responders had their TCRs sequenced. This specimen was peripheral blood, taken roughly 60 weeks after starting pembrolizumab. V is TRBV27 and J is TRBJ2-1; 11 nucleotides agree with TRBD2. The sequence was collected from an adult with mismatch repair-deficient cancer. The CDR3 nucleotides read TGTGCCAGCAGTTTTTCCTTAGCGGGAGGGAGGGGGACGCAGTTCTTC. This translates into CASSFSLAGGRGTQFF.